The 8 T cell receptor beta chains given below trace back to one sample, sequenced in a study of neoadjuvant anti-PD-1 for oral cavity cancer. Sequenced by immunoSEQ multiplex PCR; TCRdb stores in-frame clones only, minus some. The sample carries about 62,000 clones, more than 60% recorded once. Material: PBMCs, obtained before nivolumab (anti-PD-1) treatment. All receptors derive from a person aged 40 to 85 with oral cavity squamous cell carcinoma.

The V call is TRBV6-5, the J call TRBJ2-1; D gene ambiguous. Germline V gene sequence: CDR1 MNHEY, CDR2 SVGAGI. With 8 bases removed from V and 1 base from J, the gap between germline ends came to 18 bases. There are 16 residues in the CDR3. CDR3 DNA sequence: TGTGCCAGCCGTTTTTTAATCGAGCTTTCCTACAATGAGCAGTTCTTC. Translation: CASRFLIELSYNEQFF.

This clone occurred a few times. The chain joins TRBV4-1 to TRBJ2-7; D is undetermined. Trimming shortened V by 0 bases and J by 1 base, and 13 bases separated the two germline ends. The CDR3 has 16 residues. Germline CDR1 MGHRA, CDR2 YSYEKL. Here the CDR3 DNA reads TGCGCCAGCAGCCAAGAAGTAGGGCAGGCTTCCTACGAGCAGTACTTC. Residues: CASSQEVGQASYEQYF.

Here the CDR3 reads CASSPKLRGISNTEAFF. The CDR3 DNA reads as TGTGCCAGCAGCCCCAAATTACGGGGGATCTCGAACACTGAAGCTTTCTTT. The V gene is TRBV13, the J gene TRBJ1-1; the D gene is possibly TRBD1 (5 bases). The CDR3 has 17 residues. The V gene's germline CDR1 is PRHDT and CDR2 FYEKMQ (reference sequence). V lost 5 bases to trimming and J lost 1 base, with 20 bases between them.

This chain connects TRBV18 to TRBJ2-7, with 10 nucleotides matching TRBD1. V trimming: 6 bases; J trimming: 5 bases; junction bases outside the gene matches: 7. Looked up from germline, CDR1 is KGHSH and CDR2 is LQKENI. This CDR3 comprises 14 residues. CDR3 in amino acids: CASSRQGAIDEQYF. The DNA for the CDR3 is TGTGCCAGCTCCCGACAGGGGGCTATTGACGAGCAGTACTTC.

This rearrangement joins TRBV6-5 to TRBJ2-7; D is ambiguous. The CDR3 covers 11 residues. Trimming removed 6 bases at V and 6 bases at J, with 9 bases between. Germline V gene lookup returns CDR1 MNHEY and CDR2 SVGAGI. CDR3 sequence (DNA): TGTGCCAGCAGGAAGGGTATCGAGCAGTACTTC. Its protein product is CASRKGIEQYF.

This clone was found a few times. The chain couples TRBV18 to TRBJ2-7, with 7 bases lining up with TRBD1. The CDR3 has 14 amino acids. V gave up 3 bases and J gave up 5 bases; unmatched junction bases: 7. Germline lookup yields CDR1 KGHSH and CDR2 LQKENI. The CDR3 DNA sequence: TGTGCCAGCTCACCGGGGCAGGGGGAAGACGAGCAGTACTTC. It yields the protein CASSPGQGEDEQYF.

The CDR3 region is CASSPMSGTWGNQPQHF. In DNA form, the CDR3 reads TGTGCCAGCAGCCCCATGTCCGGGACATGGGGCAATCAGCCCCAGCATTTT. This chain connects TRBV5-5 to TRBJ1-5, with D maybe TRBD1 (6 bases). There are 17 residues in the CDR3. Between the trimmed V and J ends, which lost 4 bases and 2 bases, there was a span of 19 bases. Germline CDR1 reads SGHKS; CDR2 reads YYEKEE (reference sequence).

This chain uses TRBV4-2 with TRBJ2-5, with D tentatively TRBD1 or TRBD2 (5 bases each). Trimming removed 0 bases at V and 4 bases at J, with 15 bases between. Germline V gene sequence: CDR1 LGHNA, CDR2 YNFKEQ. There are 16 residues in the CDR3. DNA for the CDR3: TGTGCCAGCAGCCAAGAACCGGGTCCTGGGGGAGAGACCCAGTACTTC. Encoded protein: CASSQEPGPGGETQYF.